These T cell receptor beta chains were read from a single sample in a study of CD8 T cells in Susac syndrome. One entry per CDR3 protein, called by TCRdb with MiXCR from the immunoSEQ multiplex PCR reads. This table holds under 95,000 distinct CDR3 sequences, just under 95% found once. The sequenced material came from CD4+ T cells from PBMCs. These receptors all stem from a human donor with Susac syndrome. Each CDR3 is given with its conserved first and last residue. The order of the fields is CDR3 length, clone size, V gene, J gene, D gene, CDR3 DNA, CDR3 protein. The D gene is left open where the match is weak. Clone size appears in some rows only: once, few, many, or a class for an expanded clone.

>18|-|TRBV3-1|TRBJ2-6|TRBD1
TGTGCCAGCAGCTTCTACGGGACAGGCGTCTCTGGGGCCAACGTCCTGACTTTC
CASSFYGTGVSGANVLTF
>12|-|TRBV20-1|TRBJ1-4|-
TGCAGTGCTAGAGCCCCGGCCGAAAAACTGTTTTTT
CSARAPAEKLFF
>15|-|TRBV20-1|TRBJ2-3|TRBD2
TGCAGTGCTAGAGGGGAGCGGGGGGAAACAGATACGCAGTATTTT
CSARGERGETDTQYF
>18|-|TRBV2|TRBJ2-4|-
TGTGCCAGCAGTGATGGGTCCCTTGGCGCGAGCAGGGTAAACATTCAGTACTTC
CASSDGSLGASRVNIQYF
>13|-|TRBV30|TRBJ1-5|-
TGTGCCTGGAGTAGGGTGGCTAATCAGCCCCAGCATTTT
CAWSRVANQPQHF
>16|-|TRBV7-9|TRBJ1-5|TRBD1
TGTGCCAGCAGCTCCGGGACAGGGTATAGCAATCAGCCCCAGCATTTT
CASSSGTGYSNQPQHF
>16|-|TRBV6-5|TRBJ2-1|-
TGTGCCAGCAGTTACTCGATTCTCTATAGCAACAATGAGCAGTTCTTC
CASSYSILYSNNEQFF
>14|-|TRBV6-5|TRBJ2-5|TRBD2
TGTGCCAGCAGTTACTCGGGGGGGCAAGAGACCCAGTACTTC
CASSYSGGQETQYF
>16|-|TRBV2|TRBJ1-6|TRBD1
TGTGCCAGCAGCCTCGCAGGGGGCTCCTATAATTCACCCCTCCACTTT
CASSLAGGSYNSPLHF
>17|-|TRBV5-8|TRBJ2-5|-
TGTGCCAGCAGCCTGGAAACCCGTACAAGGGCAGGGGAGACCCAGTACTTC
CASSLETRTRAGETQYF
>15|few|TRBV29-1|TRBJ2-2|-
TGCAGCGTTGATTCCGGGATGTACAGCACCGGGGAGCTCTTTTTT
CSVDSGMYSTGELFF
>16|-|TRBV20-1|TRBJ2-1|TRBD2
TGCAGTGCCGACGCTAGCGGGGGACCTTCCTACAATGAGCAGTTCTTC
CSADASGGPSYNEQFF
>14|few|TRBV20-1|TRBJ2-7|-
TGCAGTGCTAGAGGACTCCTTAACTCCTACGAGCAGTACTTC
CSARGLLNSYEQYF
>11|-|TRBV30|TRBJ1-1|-
TGTGCCTGGAGTGTACAGGTTCAAGCTTTCTTT
CAWSVQVQAFF
>13|-|TRBV30|TRBJ1-5|-
TGTGCCTGGAGTGGACAGAGCAATCAGCCCCAGCATTTT
CAWSGQSNQPQHF
>13|-|TRBV15|TRBJ1-2|-
TGTGCCACCAGCATCCCCAGGAGTGAGGTCTACACCTTC
CATSIPRSEVYTF
>13|-|TRBV29-1|TRBJ1-1|-
TGCAGCGTTGAGGCAGGGCGGGGGGCTGAAGCTTTCTTT
CSVEAGRGAEAFF
>17|-|TRBV5-4|TRBJ1-6|-
TGTGCCAGCAGCTTGTCAGGGTTGGGTTCCTATAATTCACCCCTCCACTTT
CASSLSGLGSYNSPLHF
>15|-|TRBV3-1|TRBJ2-1|-
TGTGCCAGCACCACGACCCGCCAGTTTAGCAATGAGCAGTTCTTC
CASTTTRQFSNEQFF
>11|-|TRBV5-4|TRBJ1-2|-
TGTGCCAGCAGCTTGGGGGTCGGCTACACCTTC
CASSLGVGYTF
>11|-|TRBV5-1|TRBJ2-5|TRBD2
TGCGCCAGCAGGAGCGGGGTCACCCAGTACTTC
CASRSGVTQYF
>13|-|TRBV5-1|TRBJ2-6|-
TGCGCCAGCAGCTTTGGGGGGGCCAACGTCCTGACTTTC
CASSFGGANVLTF
>18|once|TRBV20-1|TRBJ1-6|-
TGCAGTGCTAGAGATCAGAATCGGGTGTCAGATTATAATTCACCCCTCCACTTT
CSARDQNRVSDYNSPLHF
>13|-|TRBV14|TRBJ1-2|-
TGTGCCAGCAGCCAAGATTTGTGGAGCGGCTACACCTTC
CASSQDLWSGYTF
>15|-|TRBV7-3|TRBJ2-7|-
TGTGCCAGCAGCCTTGAAGGGATTCCCACCTACGAGCAGTACTTC
CASSLEGIPTYEQYF
>13|-|TRBV2|TRBJ1-1|-
TGTGCCAGCGCGGGCCAAACGAACACTGAAGCTTTCTTT
CASAGQTNTEAFF
>13|-|TRBV2|TRBJ1-2|-
TGTGCCAGCATCCTTCTAGCTAACTATGGCTACACCTTC
CASILLANYGYTF
>14|-|TRBV6-5|TRBJ1-4|TRBD1
TGTGCCAGCAGTTACGGCGGCAGGGGGGAAAAACTGTTTTTT
CASSYGGRGEKLFF
>13|-|TRBV7-3|TRBJ2-1|-
TGTGCCAGCAGCTTAACGGTAAACAATGAGCAGTTCTTC
CASSLTVNNEQFF
>14|-|TRBV4-1|TRBJ2-7|TRBD1
TGCGCCAGCAGCCAAGATTGGTCAGGGGGCGAGCAGTACTTC
CASSQDWSGGEQYF
>13|-|TRBV6-6|TRBJ1-5|-
TGTGCCAGCAGACTGCAGGGAAATCAGCCCCAGCATTTT
CASRLQGNQPQHF
>13|-|TRBV5-4|TRBJ1-2|-
TGTGCCAGCACTACCCGGGGCCTAGAGGGCTACACCTTC
CASTTRGLEGYTF
>13|-|TRBV14|TRBJ1-5|-
TGTGCCAGCAGCCATTCCAGGGACCAGCCCCAGCATTTT
CASSHSRDQPQHF
>13|once|TRBV12-3/TRBV12-4|TRBJ1-5|-
TGTACCAGCAAGGGGCAACCCAATCAGCCCCAGCATTTT
CTSKGQPNQPQHF
>15|-|TRBV4-3|TRBJ2-1|TRBD2
TGCGCCAGCAGCCAAGCGGGGGGGTCCTACAATGAGCAGTTCTTC
CASSQAGGSYNEQFF
>16|-|TRBV5-6|TRBJ1-1|-
TGTGCCAGCAGCTTTGAACCGTTTATGGGCGACACTGAAGCTTTCTTT
CASSFEPFMGDTEAFF
>11|-|TRBV9|TRBJ2-3|-
TGTGCCAGCGGTGCGAAAGATACGCAGTATTTT
CASGAKDTQYF
>14|-|TRBV7-9|TRBJ1-2|TRBD1
TGTGCCAGCAGCCACGGGACAGCGTCCTATGGCTACACCTTC
CASSHGTASYGYTF
>11|-|TRBV24-1|TRBJ1-2|TRBD1
TGTGCCACTACGGGGACAGTTGGCTACACCTTC
CATTGTVGYTF
>12|-|TRBV29-1|TRBJ2-7|TRBD1
TGCAGCGTTAAGGACAGGGTCCACGAGCAGTACTTC
CSVKDRVHEQYF
>15|-|TRBV25-1|TRBJ2-7|TRBD1
TGTGCCAGCAGTGAATCAGGGGACAGATCCTACGAGCAGTACTTC
CASSESGDRSYEQYF
>13|few|TRBV9|TRBJ2-1|-
TGTGCCAGCAGCGTAGAGGTACGGGACGAGCAGTTCTTC
CASSVEVRDEQFF
>14|-|TRBV7-7|TRBJ2-1|-
TGTGCTAGCAGCTTAGGACGCGGGGCGGGTGAGCAGTTCTTC
CASSLGRGAGEQFF
>12|-|TRBV2|TRBJ2-7|-
TGTGCCAGCAATGGCGCGGTGGGGGAGCAGTACTTC
CASNGAVGEQYF
>12|-|TRBV28|TRBJ2-7|-
TGTGCCAGCAGCCTCCCGCGCTACGAGCAGTACTTC
CASSLPRYEQYF
>14|-|TRBV5-4|TRBJ2-1|TRBD2
TGTGCCAGCAGGAGAGCGGGGGGCCGGAATGAGCAGTTCTTC
CASRRAGGRNEQFF
>15|-|TRBV2|TRBJ2-4|TRBD1
TGTGCCAGCAGTGACAGGACAGGGCTCAAAAACATTCAGTACTTC
CASSDRTGLKNIQYF
>16|-|TRBV7-2|TRBJ2-2|TRBD2
TGTGCCAGCAGCCGCGGGCTAGCGGTTAACACCGGGGAGCTGTTTTTT
CASSRGLAVNTGELFF
>13|-|TRBV15|TRBJ1-1|-
TGTGCCACCAGCCTAACACTGAACACTGAAGCTTTCTTT
CATSLTLNTEAFF
>12|-|TRBV15|TRBJ2-5|-
TGTGCCACCAGTGCTTCTCAAGAGACCCAGTACTTC
CATSASQETQYF
>13|-|TRBV15|TRBJ2-3|-
TGTGCCACCAGGGGCGAAGTGGGAGATACGCAGTATTTT
CATRGEVGDTQYF
>14|-|TRBV7-8|TRBJ2-4|-
TGTGCCAGCAGCTTAGACTTAGCCAAAAACATTCAGTACTTC
CASSLDLAKNIQYF
>16|-|TRBV28|TRBJ2-4|-
TGTGCCAGCAGCCTCGGACAGACACTAGCCAAAAACATTCAGTACTTC
CASSLGQTLAKNIQYF
>15|-|TRBV6-2/TRBV6-3|TRBJ2-2|-
TGTGCCAGCAGTTTCCCTGACTACATCGCTGGGGAGCTGTTTTTT
CASSFPDYIAGELFF